The rows below give T cell receptor beta chains drawn from one sample of a study of cytomegalovirus exposure and HLA in healthy donors. Profiled with immunoSEQ multiplex PCR; TCRdb holds only in-frame clones, not every one. In the table there are approximately 140,000 clones, about 75% of which are singletons. Sequences were obtained from PBMCs. These TCRs come from a young man in good health and CMV-seronegative. Each CDR3 is given with its conserved first and last residue.

v_gene: TRBV5-6; j_gene: TRBJ2-1; CDR3aa: CASTNGLINAVF
v_gene: TRBV19; j_gene: TRBJ1-5; CDR3aa: CLGTGDSNQPQHF
v_gene: TRBV27; j_gene: TRBJ1-2; CDR3aa: CASSFYGALNYGYTF
v_gene: TRBV10-1; j_gene: TRBJ2-5; CDR3aa: CASSFAGTGGETQYF
v_gene: TRBV19; j_gene: TRBJ2-6; CDR3aa: CARRDRCVSGGANVLTF
v_gene: TRBV7-2; j_gene: TRBJ2-1; CDR3aa: CASSLEASGGAWEQFF
v_gene: TRBV19; j_gene: TRBJ1-2; CDR3aa: CASSISRQGKGVYGYTF
v_gene: TRBV2; j_gene: TRBJ2-3; CDR3aa: CASRRDRGTDTQYF
v_gene: TRBV6-1; j_gene: TRBJ1-1; CDR3aa: CASQPPAGGNTEAFF
v_gene: TRBV4-1; j_gene: TRBJ1-2; CDR3aa: CASSPAGTALYGYTF
v_gene: TRBV19; j_gene: TRBJ1-2; CDR3aa: CASRKQMGQAMNYGYTF
v_gene: TRBV28; j_gene: TRBJ2-7; CDR3aa: CASSWAGPSSYEQYF
v_gene: TRBV15; j_gene: TRBJ2-5; CDR3aa: CATSRGRIGGQETQYF
v_gene: TRBV11-3; j_gene: TRBJ1-2; CDR3aa: CASSLGRGSYGYTF
v_gene: TRBV28; j_gene: TRBJ2-4; CDR3aa: CASSIVLGKNIQYF
v_gene: TRBV6-5; j_gene: TRBJ2-7; CDR3aa: CASSYSGGGRYEQYF
v_gene: TRBV5-4; j_gene: TRBJ2-7; CDR3aa: CASSLGASGRGEQYF
v_gene: TRBV9; j_gene: TRBJ2-3; CDR3aa: CASSVGSGRDTQYF
v_gene: TRBV7-9; j_gene: TRBJ2-1; CDR3aa: CASSPSLRLPYHEQFF
v_gene: TRBV29-1; j_gene: TRBJ2-7; CDR3aa: CSARRESYEQYF
v_gene: TRBV6-5; j_gene: TRBJ1-5; CDR3aa: CASSYGTGGPQHF
v_gene: TRBV5-1; j_gene: TRBJ1-1; CDR3aa: CASSLNRANTEAFF
v_gene: TRBV29-1; j_gene: TRBJ2-3; CDR3aa: CSVEPTRDTQYF
v_gene: TRBV4-2; j_gene: TRBJ2-7; CDR3aa: CASSRGGQGAAEQYF
v_gene: TRBV18; j_gene: TRBJ1-1; CDR3aa: CASSPGRGSRVTEAFF
v_gene: TRBV19; j_gene: TRBJ1-2; CDR3aa: CASSSLRTGGSFGYTF
v_gene: TRBV7-2; j_gene: TRBJ2-3; CDR3aa: CASSLSGSSRTDTQYF
v_gene: TRBV28; j_gene: TRBJ2-1; CDR3aa: CASRKIGQGNEQFF
v_gene: TRBV11-2; j_gene: TRBJ1-1; CDR3aa: CASSTGGAGTEAFF
v_gene: TRBV28; j_gene: TRBJ2-6; CDR3aa: CASSQIVGGANVLTF
v_gene: TRBV6-4; j_gene: TRBJ1-2; CDR3aa: CASRKAWSLPIFNYGYTF
v_gene: TRBV11-1; j_gene: TRBJ1-2; CDR3aa: CASSLVRQGDNYGYTF
v_gene: TRBV6-4; j_gene: TRBJ1-5; CDR3aa: CASSEVWQGGQPQHF
v_gene: TRBV7-8; j_gene: TRBJ2-7; CDR3aa: CASSFTGTGSYEQYF
v_gene: TRBV12-5; j_gene: TRBJ2-5; CDR3aa: CASGLGTSGGRMVTQYF
v_gene: TRBV6-4; j_gene: TRBJ2-2; CDR3aa: CASSTGEAGELFF
v_gene: TRBV19; j_gene: TRBJ1-4; CDR3aa: CASSIAEVPGTGLFF
v_gene: TRBV5-1; j_gene: TRBJ2-7; CDR3aa: CASRPGLAGGSYEQYF
v_gene: TRBV11-2; j_gene: TRBJ2-2; CDR3aa: CASRNPGGQGWGTGELFF
v_gene: TRBV27; j_gene: TRBJ1-1; CDR3aa: CASSLSIPVVNTEAFF
v_gene: TRBV2; j_gene: TRBJ2-2; CDR3aa: CASLREGGTGELFF
v_gene: TRBV7-9; j_gene: TRBJ2-2; CDR3aa: CASSLGLAGVTGELFF
v_gene: TRBV11-3; j_gene: TRBJ2-7; CDR3aa: CASSLRVAYEQYF
v_gene: TRBV6-1; j_gene: TRBJ2-7; CDR3aa: CASTGAPTYEQYF
v_gene: TRBV9; j_gene: TRBJ2-5; CDR3aa: CASSAAPRQGRETQYF
v_gene: TRBV9; j_gene: TRBJ1-4; CDR3aa: CASSRAGGWANEKLFF
v_gene: TRBV7-9; j_gene: TRBJ2-1; CDR3aa: CASSLLAGALTEQFF
v_gene: TRBV7-9; j_gene: TRBJ2-1; CDR3aa: CASSLRSLDEQFF
v_gene: TRBV21-1; j_gene: TRBJ1-5; CDR3aa: CASTLQGADQPQHF
v_gene: TRBV7-6; j_gene: TRBJ2-1; CDR3aa: CASSHPGGSQIGEQFF
v_gene: TRBV30; j_gene: TRBJ1-1; CDR3aa: CAWSTQGATEAFF
v_gene: TRBV2; j_gene: TRBJ1-5; CDR3aa: CASSGYRDQPQHF
v_gene: TRBV14; j_gene: TRBJ2-2; CDR3aa: CASSQLRGRAGRTGELFF
v_gene: TRBV6-5; j_gene: TRBJ2-3; CDR3aa: CASSYSRTHGGDTQYF
v_gene: TRBV18; j_gene: TRBJ2-7; CDR3aa: CASSPEGTGLGEQYF